This T cell receptor (beta chain) was sequenced in a study of liver allograft versus peripheral blood T cells. Study-level information: Recipients' peripheral blood supplied the T cell receptor repertoires against which those in transplanted livers were compared.

TCRdb passed the reads through MiXCR, listing each CDR3 protein once. The sample lists fewer than 9,500 distinct CDR3 sequences, over 15% occurring once. Study conclusions and caveats: A difference was reportedly observed between T cell receptor repertoires inside liver allografts and those in peripheral blood.

This CDR3 spans 14 amino acids. CDR1 is MNHEY, CDR2 SMNVEV, per germline (reference sequence). Trimming shortened V by 4 bases and J by 3 bases, and 13 bases separated the two germline ends. Points on this clonotype: Antigen unknown.

The chain uses TRBV27 and TRBJ2-7; either TRBD1 or TRBD2 may fit D (5 bases each). The source is a human patient who had a liver transplant. Some T cells may be graft donor cells. The chain's CDR3 is CASSSPGRNYEQYF. Here the CDR3 DNA reads TGTGCCAGCAGTTCGCCGGGACGCAACTACGAGCAGTACTTC.